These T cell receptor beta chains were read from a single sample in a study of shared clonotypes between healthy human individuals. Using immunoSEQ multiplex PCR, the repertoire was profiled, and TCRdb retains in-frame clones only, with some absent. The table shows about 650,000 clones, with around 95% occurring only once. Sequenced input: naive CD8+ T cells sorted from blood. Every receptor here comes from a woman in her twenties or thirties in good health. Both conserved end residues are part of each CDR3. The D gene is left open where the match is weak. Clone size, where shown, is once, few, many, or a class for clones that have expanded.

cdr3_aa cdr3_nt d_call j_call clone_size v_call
CASSPPGTSDYEQYF TGTGCCAGCAGCCCCCCCGGGACTAGCGACTACGAGCAGTACTTC TRBD2 TRBJ2-7 NA TRBV7-9
CSVEGDSSYEQYF TGCAGCGTTGAAGGGGACAGTTCCTACGAGCAGTACTTC TRBD1 TRBJ2-7 NA TRBV29-1
CASSRGSGIYNEQFF TGTGCCAGTAGTAGAGGTAGCGGGATATACAATGAGCAGTTCTTC TRBD2 TRBJ2-1 NA TRBV19
CASSSQREGLNTDTQYF TGTGCCAGCAGCTCTCAGCGGGAGGGCCTTAACACAGATACGCAGTATTTT TRBD2 TRBJ2-3 once TRBV13
CASSEVGLADLDEQFF TGTGCCAGCAGTGAAGTGGGACTAGCCGATCTCGATGAGCAGTTCTTC TRBD2 TRBJ2-1 once TRBV6-1
CASSEAWASGSHEQYF TGTGCCAGCAGTGAAGCTTGGGCTAGCGGGAGCCACGAGCAGTACTTC TRBD2 TRBJ2-7 once TRBV2
CASSSGGQGVMEQFF TGTGCCAGCAGTTCGGGGGGACAGGGCGTTATGGAGCAGTTCTTC TRBD1 TRBJ2-1 NA TRBV27
CASSLVGGGTEAFF TGTGCCAGCAGTTTAGTGGGCGGGGGAACTGAAGCTTTCTTT NA TRBJ1-1 NA TRBV28
CASSPTGGGIPEQYF TGTGCCAGCAGCCCTACCGGGGGCGGTATCCCCGAGCAGTACTTC NA TRBJ2-7 NA TRBV6-5
CASSESSRQGDTGELFF TGCGCCAGCAGTGAGTCGAGTAGACAGGGGGACACCGGGGAGCTGTTTTTT TRBD1 TRBJ2-2 NA TRBV10-2
CASGLAGASYEQYF TGTGCCAGCGGACTAGCGGGAGCATCCTACGAGCAGTACTTC TRBD2 TRBJ2-7 few TRBV5-4
CASSSGGLDGYTEAFF TGTGCCAGCAGCTCAGGAGGGTTAGATGGGTACACTGAAGCTTTCTTT NA TRBJ1-1 NA TRBV11-2
CASSWTSGYTGELFF TGTGCCAGTAGCTGGACTAGCGGCTACACCGGGGAGCTGTTTTTT TRBD2 TRBJ2-2 NA TRBV19
CASSLAGGHNEQFF TGTGCCAGCAGCCTGGCGGGTGGCCACAATGAGCAGTTCTTC NA TRBJ2-1 NA TRBV5-6
CASSVRLSRSYEQYF TGTGCCAGCAGTGTTAGACTTTCCCGCTCCTACGAGCAGTACTTC NA TRBJ2-7 NA TRBV5-4
CASTIGRAGLYYNEQFF TGCGCCAGCACGATCGGGAGAGCGGGTCTTTACTACAATGAGCAGTTCTTC NA TRBJ2-1 NA TRBV10-2